The clone carrying this T cell receptor beta chain was counted a few times. Its target is unknown. The data belong to a study of CD8 T cells in ankylosing spondylitis. Study-level results: The disease-linked clones had a CD8+ phenotype and low blood frequencies. It was reported that disease-linked clones were significantly enriched in matched ankylosing spondylitis synovial fluid. Within ankylosing spondylitis blood, a TCR beta motif made up of roughly eight highly homologous variants appeared to be characteristic.

Deletions cut 5 bases from V and 6 bases from J, with 16 bases between. The CDR3 has 14 residues. Per the germline V gene, CDR1 is SEHNR and CDR2 is FQNEAQ (reference sequence). By quantitative 5'-RACE with molecular barcodes, the TCR beta libraries were made. TCRdb used MiXCR to reprocess the 5' RACE reads, holding one entry per CDR3 protein. The sample consists of 150,000 to 200,000 distinct CDR3 sequences, 30% to 40% of them appearing once. This chain joins TRBV7-9 and TRBJ1-1; D unclear. The source is a male donor with ankylosing spondylitis. The sample was synovial fluid, either unsorted or a sorted T cell fraction (not recorded which). The CDR3 loop is CASSPPPGSAEAFF. In nucleotides, the CDR3 is TGTGCCAGCAGCCCTCCTCCGGGATCGGCTGAAGCTTTCTTT.